The 7 T cell receptor beta chains below all came from one sample that was sequenced in a study of blood T cell repertoires in COVID-19. Measured with immunoSEQ multiplex PCR; TCRdb has only the in-frame clones, and not every one. Among 250,000 to 350,000 clones, about 83% were seen once, and the ten largest hold roughly 1.3%. The sequenced sample consisted of peripheral blood. The source is a woman in her forties or fifties with acute or convalescent COVID-19.

With respect to this clone: Within the sample, other DNA sequences also encode this same CDR3. The chain couples TRBV5-1 to TRBJ2-5; TRBD2 might be the D (5 bases). V was clipped by 7 bases and J by 2 bases, with 12 bases between them. Germline CDR1 reads SGHRS; CDR2 reads YFSETQ. This CDR3 has 13 residues. The CDR3 spells CASSRDSQETQYF. The CDR3 coding sequence is TGCGCCAGCTCTCGGGATTCTCAAGAGACCCAGTACTTC.

The chain combines TRBV5-1 with TRBJ2-5, with 9 bases lining up with TRBD2. CDR3 length: 16 amino acids. V was clipped by 2 bases and J by 4 bases; unmatched bases: 9. Germline V CDR1 and CDR2: SGHRS, YFSETQ. CDR3 residues: CASSLLAGGGGETQYF. The CDR3 region has the DNA TGCGCCAGCAGCTTACTGGCGGGAGGGGGCGGAGAGACCCAGTACTTC.

The chain combines TRBV14 with TRBJ1-2; D not certain. CDR3 length: 15 amino acids. CDR1 and CDR2 (germline): SGHDN, FVKESK. With 1 base removed from V and 0 bases from J, the gap between germline ends came to 9 bases. This CDR3 reads CASSQGRLANYGYTF. CDR3 coding DNA: TGTGCCAGCAGCCAAGGCAGGTTAGCTAACTATGGCTACACCTTC.

J is TRBJ2-2 and V is TRBV11-3; 12 nucleotides line up with TRBD2. V shed 5 bases and J 7 bases; nucleotides not matched to a gene: 5. The CDR3 covers 15 residues. The germline V gene has CDR1 SGHNT and CDR2 YENEEA. This CDR3 is CASSLAGGLYGELFF. The CDR3 DNA sequence: TGTGCCAGCAGCCTAGCGGGGGGGCTTTACGGGGAGCTGTTTTTT.

The CDR3 sequence: CASSPGTGGTDTQYF. The CDR3 nucleotides read TGTGCCAGCTCACCTGGGACAGGGGGCACAGATACGCAGTATTTT. The chain has TRBV18 and TRBJ2-3; 10 nucleotides match TRBD1. Germline CDR1 is KGHSH and CDR2 is LQKENI. Trimming at V came to 3 bases and at J to 1 base, leaving 1 base not matched to a gene. The CDR3 totals 15 residues.

The chain joins TRBV30 to TRBJ2-1, with a tentative D call TRBD2 (5 bases). The germline CDR1 and CDR2 sequences are GTSNPN and SVGIG (reference sequence). CDR3 length equals 13 residues. V was clipped by 1 base and J by 6 bases, with 10 bases between them. The CDR3 sequence: CAWSADGINEQFF. DNA of the CDR3: TGTGCCTGGAGTGCCGACGGGATCAATGAGCAGTTCTTC.

The chain uses TRBV18 and TRBJ1-5; tentative D call: TRBD1 (6 bases). The CDR3 spans 15 residues. CDR1 is KGHSH and CDR2 is LQKENI in the germline V gene. V was pared by 5 bases and J by 6 bases, with 17 bases between. Here the CDR3 DNA reads TGTGCCAGCTCAGAGGGACACCTTGGCGCTCAGCCCCAGCATTTT. This sequence encodes CASSEGHLGAQPQHF.